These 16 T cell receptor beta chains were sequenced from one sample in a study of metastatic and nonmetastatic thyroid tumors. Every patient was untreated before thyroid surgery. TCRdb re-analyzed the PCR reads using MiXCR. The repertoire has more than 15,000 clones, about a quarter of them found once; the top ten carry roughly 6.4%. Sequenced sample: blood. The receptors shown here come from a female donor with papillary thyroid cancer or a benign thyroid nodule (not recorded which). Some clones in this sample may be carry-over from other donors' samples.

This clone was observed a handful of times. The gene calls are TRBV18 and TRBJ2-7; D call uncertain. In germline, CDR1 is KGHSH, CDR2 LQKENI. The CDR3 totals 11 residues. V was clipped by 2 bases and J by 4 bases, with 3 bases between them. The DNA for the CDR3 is TGTGCCAGCTCACCAGATTACGAGCAGTACTTC. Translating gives CASSPDYEQYF.

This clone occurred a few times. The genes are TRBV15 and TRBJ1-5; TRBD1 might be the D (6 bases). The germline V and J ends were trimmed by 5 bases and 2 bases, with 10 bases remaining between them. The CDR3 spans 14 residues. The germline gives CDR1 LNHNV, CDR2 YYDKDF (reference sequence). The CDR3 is CATSLGGGNQPQHF. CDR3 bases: TGTGCCACCAGCTTAGGGGGTGGCAATCAGCCCCAGCATTTT.

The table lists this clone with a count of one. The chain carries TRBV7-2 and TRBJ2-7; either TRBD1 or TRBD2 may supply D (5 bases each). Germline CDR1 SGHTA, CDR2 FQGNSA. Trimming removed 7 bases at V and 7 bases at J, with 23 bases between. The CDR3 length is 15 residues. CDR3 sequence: CASISSGPVPGEQYF. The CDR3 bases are TGTGCCAGCATCTCTTCGGGACCGGTTCCGGGGGAGCAGTACTTC.

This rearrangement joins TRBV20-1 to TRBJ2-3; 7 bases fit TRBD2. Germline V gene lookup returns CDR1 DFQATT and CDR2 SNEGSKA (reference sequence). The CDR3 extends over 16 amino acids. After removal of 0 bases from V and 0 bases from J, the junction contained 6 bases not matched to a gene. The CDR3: CSARDASGASTDTQYF. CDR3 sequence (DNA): TGCAGTGCTAGAGATGCGAGCGGGGCAAGCACAGATACGCAGTATTTT.

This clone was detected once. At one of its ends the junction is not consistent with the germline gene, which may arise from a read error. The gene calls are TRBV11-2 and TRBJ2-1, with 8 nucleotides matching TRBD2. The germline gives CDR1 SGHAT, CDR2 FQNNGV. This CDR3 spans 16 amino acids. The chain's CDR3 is CASILLDGRAGAEQFF. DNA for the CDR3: TGTGCCAGCATCTTACTTGACGGGAGGGCCGGAGCTGAGCAGTTCTTC.

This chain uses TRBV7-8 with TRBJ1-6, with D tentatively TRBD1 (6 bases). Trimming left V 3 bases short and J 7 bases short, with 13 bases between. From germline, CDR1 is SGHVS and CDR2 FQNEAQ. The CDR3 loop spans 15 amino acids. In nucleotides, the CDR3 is TGTGCCAGCAGCTTGCAACACAGGGAGAATTCACCCCTCCACTTT. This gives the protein CASSLQHRENSPLHF.

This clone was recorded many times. CDR3 nucleotides: TGCAGTGCTAGAGGGAGAAAGGGCCGCCCCAGCACAGATACGCAGTATTTT. Translation gives CSARGRKGRPSTDTQYF. This chain uses TRBV20-1 with TRBJ2-3; unclear D gene. The ends were cut back, 1 base at V and 0 bases at J, with 17 bases in the middle. This CDR3 is 17 amino acids long. Germline V gives CDR1 DFQATT, CDR2 SNEGSKA (reference sequence).

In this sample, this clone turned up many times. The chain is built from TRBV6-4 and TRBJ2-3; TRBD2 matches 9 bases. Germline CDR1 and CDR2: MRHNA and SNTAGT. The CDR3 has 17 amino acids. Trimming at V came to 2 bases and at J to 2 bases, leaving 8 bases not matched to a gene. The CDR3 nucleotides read TGTGCCAGCAGTGACCAGCGGGGGGCAGGGTCCACAGATACGCAGTATTTT. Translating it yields CASSDQRGAGSTDTQYF.

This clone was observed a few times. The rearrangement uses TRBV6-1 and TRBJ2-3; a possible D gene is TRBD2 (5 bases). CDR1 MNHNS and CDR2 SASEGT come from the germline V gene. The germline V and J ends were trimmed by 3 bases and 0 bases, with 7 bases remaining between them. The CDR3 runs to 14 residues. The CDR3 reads CASSDEGSTDTQYF. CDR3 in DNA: TGTGCCAGCAGTGACGAGGGAAGCACAGATACGCAGTATTTT.

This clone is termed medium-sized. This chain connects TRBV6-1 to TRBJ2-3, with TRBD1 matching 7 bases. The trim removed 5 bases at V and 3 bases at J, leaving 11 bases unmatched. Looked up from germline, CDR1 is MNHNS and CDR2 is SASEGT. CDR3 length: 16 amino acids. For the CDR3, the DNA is TGTGCCAGCAGTCGTACAGGGGCGGGTCTAACAGATACGCAGTATTTT. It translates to CASSRTGAGLTDTQYF.

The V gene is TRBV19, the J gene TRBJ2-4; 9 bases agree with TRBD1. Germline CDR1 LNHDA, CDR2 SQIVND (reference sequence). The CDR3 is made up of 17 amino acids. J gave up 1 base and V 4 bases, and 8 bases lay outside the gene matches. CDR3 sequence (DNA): TGTGCCAGTAGTACGGGACAGGGAAGAGTGGCCAAAAACATTCAGTACTTC. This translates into CASSTGQGRVAKNIQYF.

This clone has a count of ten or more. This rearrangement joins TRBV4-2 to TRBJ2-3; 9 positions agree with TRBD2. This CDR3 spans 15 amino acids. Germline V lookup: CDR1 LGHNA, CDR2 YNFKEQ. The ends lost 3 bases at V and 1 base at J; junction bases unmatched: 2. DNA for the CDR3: TGTGCCAGCAGCCAGTGGACTAGCGGCACAGATACGCAGTATTTT. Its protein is CASSQWTSGTDTQYF.

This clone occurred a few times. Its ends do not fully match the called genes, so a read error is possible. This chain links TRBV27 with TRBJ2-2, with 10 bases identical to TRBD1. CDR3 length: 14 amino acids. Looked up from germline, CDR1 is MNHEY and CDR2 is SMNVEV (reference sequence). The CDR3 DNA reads TGTGCCAGCAGCCTGACAGGGGGCACCGGGGAGCTGTTCTTT. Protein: CASSLTGGTGELFF.

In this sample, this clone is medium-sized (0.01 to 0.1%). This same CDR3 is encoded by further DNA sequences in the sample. The DNA of the CDR3 is TGTGCCAGCAGCCCCCGGGAGGGGGCGACCTATGGCTACACCTTC. Translating gives CASSPREGATYGYTF. The V gene is TRBV7-2, the J gene TRBJ1-2; 7 nucleotides align to TRBD1. The V gene end was trimmed by 5 bases and the J gene end by 4 bases; junction bases not matched to a gene: 10. The CDR3 runs to 15 residues. Germline V gene lookup returns CDR1 SGHTA and CDR2 FQGNSA.

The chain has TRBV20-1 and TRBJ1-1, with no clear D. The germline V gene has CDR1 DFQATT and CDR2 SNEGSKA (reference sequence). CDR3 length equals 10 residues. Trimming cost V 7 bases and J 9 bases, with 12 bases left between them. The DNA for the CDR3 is TGCAGTGTAGGGTCCCCTCAAGCTTTCTTT. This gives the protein CSVGSPQAFF.

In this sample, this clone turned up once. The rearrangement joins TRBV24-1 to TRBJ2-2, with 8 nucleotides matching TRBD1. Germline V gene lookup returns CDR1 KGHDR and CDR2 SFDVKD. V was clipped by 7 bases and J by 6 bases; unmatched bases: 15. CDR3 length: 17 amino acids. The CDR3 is CATSCPPQGAGSGELFF. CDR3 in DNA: TGTGCCACCAGCTGCCCCCCCCAGGGGGCAGGATCCGGGGAGCTGTTTTTT.